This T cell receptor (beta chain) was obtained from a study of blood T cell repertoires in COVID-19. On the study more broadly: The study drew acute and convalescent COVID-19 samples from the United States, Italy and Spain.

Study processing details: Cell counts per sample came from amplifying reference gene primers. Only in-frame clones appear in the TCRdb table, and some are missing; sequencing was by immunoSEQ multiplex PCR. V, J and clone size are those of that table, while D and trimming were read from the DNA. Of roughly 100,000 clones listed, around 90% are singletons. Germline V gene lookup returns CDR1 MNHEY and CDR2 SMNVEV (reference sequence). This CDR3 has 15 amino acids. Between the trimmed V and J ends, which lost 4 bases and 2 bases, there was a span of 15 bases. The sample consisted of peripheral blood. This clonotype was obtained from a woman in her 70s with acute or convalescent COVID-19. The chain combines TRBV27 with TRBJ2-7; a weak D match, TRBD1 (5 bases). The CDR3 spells CASSYQGMGTYEQYF. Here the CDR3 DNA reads TGTGCCAGCAGTTACCAGGGTATGGGGACCTACGAGCAGTACTTC.